The 9 T cell receptor beta chains below come from one sample, sequenced in a study of T cell responses to AZD1222 COVID-19 vaccine. The protocol was immunoSEQ multiplex PCR, while the TCRdb copy is restricted to in-frame clones and leaves out a portion. The repertoire consists of 90,000 to 100,000 clones, with 70% to 90% occurring once and the leading ten covering less than 3%. The starting material was peripheral blood, obtained on day 0 of AZD1222 vaccination. The receptors shown here come from an adult in good health.

V and J are TRBV20-1 and TRBJ2-1, with D possibly TRBD2 on 6 matching bases. Trimming took off 6 bases at V and 6 bases at J, with 9 bases between the two ends. Per germline, CDR1 DFQATT and CDR2 SNEGSKA (reference sequence). CDR3 length: 11 residues. DNA for the CDR3: TGCAGTGCGAGACTAGGCAATGAGCAGTTCTTC. Translating gives CSARLGNEQFF.

The rearrangement joins TRBV28 to TRBJ1-5, with 8 bases lining up with TRBD1. J lost 6 bases, V lost 3 bases, and 7 bases had no gene match. This CDR3 has 15 amino acids. Germline CDR1 and CDR2: MDHEN and SYDVKM. The CDR3 protein is CASSLADRETQPQHF. The CDR3 bases are TGTGCCAGCAGTTTGGCGGACAGGGAGACTCAGCCCCAGCATTTT.

V and J are TRBV28 and TRBJ1-5; D is ambiguous. The CDR3 runs 12 residues. V lost 3 bases, J lost 4 bases, and 4 bases lay in between. Looked up from germline, CDR1 is MDHEN and CDR2 is SYDVKM. The CDR3 sequence: CASSFLNQPQHF. Here the CDR3 DNA reads TGTGCCAGCAGTTTCTTGAATCAGCCCCAGCATTTT.

The chain uses TRBV10-3 and TRBJ1-5; 10 bases agree with TRBD1. Looked up from germline, CDR1 is ENHRY and CDR2 is SYGVKD. The CDR3 runs to 18 residues. The trim removed 1 base at V and 6 bases at J, leaving 12 bases unmatched. The CDR3 protein is CAISEFMWDRGLSQPQHF. The DNA of the CDR3 is TGTGCCATCAGTGAGTTTATGTGGGACAGGGGTTTGAGTCAGCCCCAGCATTTT.

This chain joins TRBV6-2 or TRBV6-3 and TRBJ2-7; 10 positions match TRBD1. V shed 3 bases, J shed 5 bases, and the junction held 7 bases outside the gene matches. From germline, CDR1 is MNHEY and CDR2 SVGEGT. The length of the CDR3 is 15 residues. Written as DNA, the CDR3 is TGTGCCAGCAGTTATACGACAGGGGGCCGCAACGAGCAGTACTTC. As protein: CASSYTTGGRNEQYF.

This chain joins TRBV5-1 and TRBJ1-5; 7 nucleotides line up with TRBD1. The CDR3 totals 16 residues. The ends lost 0 bases at V and 7 bases at J; junction bases unmatched: 10. Looked up from germline, CDR1 is SGHRS and CDR2 is YFSETQ. CDR3 protein: CASSLGDSGVGQPQHF. The CDR3 region has the DNA TGCGCCAGCAGCTTGGGGGACAGCGGCGTCGGGCAGCCCCAGCATTTT.

The chain links TRBV18 to TRBJ2-1, with D possibly TRBD1 on 5 matching bases. Deletions cut 3 bases from V and 7 bases from J, with 13 bases between. CDR3 length: 14 residues. Germline V lookup: CDR1 KGHSH, CDR2 LQKENI. In DNA form, the CDR3 reads TGTGCCAGCTCACCTACTCTAGGACAAAATGAGCAGTTCTTC. This translates into CASSPTLGQNEQFF.

The chain combines TRBV28 with TRBJ2-2; D may be TRBD1 (6 bases). Germline values: CDR1 MDHEN, CDR2 SYDVKM. This CDR3 region has 14 residues. Trimming cost V 6 bases and J 6 bases, with 14 bases left between them. CDR3 residues: CASRNTGYPGELFF. CDR3 in DNA: TGTGCCAGCAGGAATACAGGGTACCCCGGGGAGCTGTTTTTT.

The chain carries TRBV3-1 (or the pseudogene TRBV3-2) and TRBJ1-5; no clear D. This CDR3 has 14 amino acids. V lost 4 bases and J 6 bases, leaving 13 bases between the germline ends. CDR1 is LGHDT, CDR2 YNNKEL, per germline (reference sequence). For the CDR3, the DNA is TGTGCCAGCAGCCGGCGCCGGGCAAGTCAGCCCCAGCATTTT. Its translation: CASSRRRASQPQHF.